The TCR beta chain under discussion was sequenced for a study of T cells after yellow fever vaccination. Study results and limitations: A faster peak, day 5 versus 15, was reached by the weaker secondary response. Among all clonotypes, a small share was observed in both CD4 and CD8 compartments. Contaminants from the bulk population, in the form of abundant clonotypes, could be found in FACS-sorted repertoires.

Generation of TCR cDNA used 5'RACE template switching (which added a universal primer site and UMIs). TCRdb independently ran MiXCR on the 5' RACE reads; one entry per CDR3 protein. The data show about 300,000 distinct CDR3 sequences, 6.8% seen once. With regard to this clonotype: What it recognizes is unknown. Germline and junction disagree at one end, which may indicate a read error.

CDR3 length equals 11 residues. Sequencing was performed on PBMCs, taken about 49 days after the first yellow fever vaccination. V gene TRBV12-3 or TRBV12-4 combines with J gene TRBJ2-3; D gene unclear. The source is a man between 18 and 35 years old who received the YFV17D yellow fever vaccine. CDR3 amino acids: CASSLGPGPHF. The DNA of the CDR3 is TGTGCCAGCAGTTTAGGGCCCGGGCCCCATTTT.